This T cell receptor (beta chain) was recorded in a study of metastatic and nonmetastatic thyroid tumors. In the study overall: Malignant and benign thyroid patients had repertoires compared in peripheral blood and tumor or nodule tissue.

CDR3 size: 11 residues. Germline CDR1 and CDR2: SEHNR and FQNEAQ (reference sequence). Trimming removed 5 bases at V and 7 bases at J, with 9 bases between. Original analysis: Using the CDR3 differences seen across clinicopathological groups, the authors built a distant-metastasis classifier for papillary thyroid cancer, which was meant to discriminate distant-metastatic patients. MiXCR was used by TCRdb to re-call the PCR reads. TCRdb assigned the V and J calls; the authors' analysis was not used. The table has some 64,000 clones, just over 4% seen once. Every patient was untreated before thyroid surgery. Study conclusions and caveats: It was reported that TCR beta diversity was significantly higher in malignant thyroid tumors than benign nodules, in blood and tumor.

This clone was seen repeatedly, ten times or more. Its target is unknown. This rearrangement joins TRBV7-9 to TRBJ2-7, with D hard to call. The TCR was taken from a female donor with papillary thyroid cancer or a benign thyroid nodule (not recorded which). Some clones in this sample may be carry-over from other donors' samples. Sequences were obtained from blood. The CDR3 protein is CASSRLREQYF. In DNA, the CDR3 is TGTGCCAGCAGCCGTCTAAGGGAGCAGTACTTC.